This is a list of T cell receptor beta chains from one sample in a study of cytomegalovirus exposure and HLA in healthy donors. Sequenced by immunoSEQ multiplex PCR; TCRdb stores in-frame clones only, minus some. The data contain about 190,000 clones, about 80% of them singletons. The sequenced material came from PBMCs. These receptor sequences come from a woman aged 18-30 years in good health and CMV-seropositive. The CDR3 runs from the conserved cysteine through the conserved F or W. D genes are given only for firm matches. Clone size is stated in some rows and not others, as once, few, many or a class when expanded.

>TRBJ1-2|TRBD1|.|TRBV6-1
CASSEGYRGISSGYTF
TGTGCCAGCAGTGAAGGGTACAGGGGTATTTCTAGTGGCTACACCTTC
>TRBJ1-1|.|.|TRBV6-5
CASSYREILGTEAFF
TGTGCCAGCAGTTACAGGGAGATATTGGGCACTGAAGCTTTCTTT
>TRBJ2-7|TRBD1|few|TRBV5-1
CASSNGLLGGSHEQYF
TGCGCCAGCAGTAATGGTCTCCTAGGGGGCAGCCACGAGCAGTACTTC
>TRBJ2-3|TRBD1|.|TRBV5-1
CASSFTGDTDTQYF
TGCGCCAGCAGCTTCACAGGGGACACAGATACGCAGTATTTT
>TRBJ2-5|.|once|TRBV7-6
CASSQIHLQETQYF
TGTGCCAGCAGCCAGATCCACCTTCAAGAGACCCAGTACTTC
>TRBJ2-2|.|.|TRBV5-4
CASSPRQVSHTGELFF
TGTGCCAGCAGTCCCCGACAGGTGTCCCACACCGGGGAGCTGTTTTTT
>TRBJ1-1|.|.|TRBV5-6
CASSLVGTTFEAFF
TGTGCCAGCAGCTTGGTGGGGACAACATTTGAAGCTTTCTTT
>TRBJ2-7|TRBD2|.|TRBV2
CASNRREEGYEQYF
TGTGCCAGCAACCGACGGGAGGAAGGCTACGAGCAGTACTTC
>TRBJ2-1|.|.|TRBV5-4
CASSPGTGKQFF
TGTGCCAGCAGCCCCGGGACTGGGAAGCAGTTCTTC
>TRBJ2-7|TRBD1|.|TRBV7-6
CASSFDRGYEQYF
TGTGCCAGCAGCTTCGACAGGGGCTACGAGCAGTACTTC
>TRBJ2-1|TRBD1|.|TRBV6-5
CASSYSRDRRYRQFF
TGTGCCAGCAGTTACTCGCGGGACAGGAGATACAGGCAGTTCTTC
>TRBJ1-5|TRBD1|.|TRBV28
CASSSPGQGVQPQHF
TGTGCCAGCAGCTCTCCCGGACAGGGGGTTCAGCCCCAGCATTTT
>TRBJ2-7|TRBD1|few|TRBV7-2
CASSLVRGQYEQYF
TGTGCCAGCAGCTTAGTCAGGGGGCAGTACGAGCAGTACTTC
>TRBJ1-1|.|.|TRBV20-1
CSARYNTEAFF
TGCAGTGCTAGATATAACACTGAAGCTTTCTTT
>TRBJ2-1|.|few|TRBV12-5
CASGRGGPNNEQFF
TGTGCTAGTGGGAGGGGGGGTCCGAACAATGAGCAGTTCTTC
>TRBJ1-1|TRBD1|.|TRBV7-9
CASSFAHGQGAFF
TGTGCCAGCAGCTTCGCGCATGGACAGGGAGCTTTCTTT
>TRBJ2-1|TRBD2|.|TRBV7-2
CASSSRIAGALGEQFF
TGTGCCAGCAGCTCTCGAATAGCGGGGGCCCTCGGTGAGCAGTTCTTC
>TRBJ2-5|TRBD2|.|TRBV6-1
CASSEGPGLAGLETQYF
TGTGCCAGCAGTGAGGGGCCGGGACTAGCGGGGTTAGAGACCCAGTACTTC
>TRBJ2-2|.|.|TRBV29-1
CSVFRGSTTGELFF
TGCAGCGTTTTTCGTGGGAGCACGACCGGGGAGCTGTTTTTT
>TRBJ2-2|TRBD2|.|TRBV11-2
CASSLLGRAGTGELFF
TGTGCCAGCAGCCTCCTCGGGAGGGCCGGCACCGGGGAGCTGTTTTTT
>TRBJ2-2|.|.|TRBV27
CASSLSLVTGELFF
TGTGCCAGCAGTCTAAGCCTTGTCACCGGGGAGCTGTTTTTT
>TRBJ1-2|.|.|TRBV7-9
CASSLPGVGYGYTF
TGTGCCAGCAGCTTACCAGGGGTAGGCTATGGCTACACCTTC
>TRBJ1-2|TRBD1|.|TRBV6-1
CASSLTGDYGYTF
TGTGCCAGCAGTCTGACAGGGGACTATGGCTACACCTTC
>TRBJ1-2|.|.|TRBV2
CASSDERGIDHYGYTF
TGTGCCAGCAGTGATGAGAGAGGGATAGACCACTATGGCTACACCTTC
>TRBJ2-5|.|.|TRBV5-1
CATHLGETQYF
TGCGCCACACACCTCGGGGAGACCCAGTACTTC
>TRBJ2-5|.|.|TRBV6-5
CASRGLGGGTQYF
TGTGCCAGCAGGGGACTTGGAGGTGGGACCCAGTACTTC
>TRBJ2-3|.|.|TRBV4-1
CASSQIRGGTDTQYF
TGCGCCAGCAGCCAAATCCGGGGTGGAACAGATACGCAGTATTTT
>TRBJ2-5|.|few|TRBV30
CAWSVQSVETQYF
TGTGCCTGGAGTGTACAGAGTGTGGAGACCCAGTACTTC
>TRBJ2-7|TRBD2|.|TRBV28
CASSSTRPGGTSAYEQYF
TGTGCCAGCAGTTCGACCCGGCCCGGCGGGACTAGTGCCTACGAGCAGTACTTC
>TRBJ2-3|TRBD2|.|TRBV5-4
CASSSWTRSDTQYF
TGTGCCAGCAGTTCCTGGACTAGATCAGATACGCAGTATTTT
>TRBJ2-3|TRBD1|.|TRBV7-2
CASKRTGNTDTQYF
TGTGCCAGCAAGAGGACAGGGAACACAGATACGCAGTATTTT
>TRBJ1-5|.|.|TRBV25-1
CASQGAYSNQPQHF
TGTGCCAGCCAAGGGGCCTATAGCAATCAGCCCCAGCATTTT
>TRBJ2-5|.|once|TRBV2
CASSEARAGETQYF
TGTGCCAGCAGTGAAGCGCGAGCGGGAGAGACCCAGTACTTC
>TRBJ2-2|.|.|TRBV7-2
CASSLTGPSNTGELFF
TGTGCCAGCAGCTTAACAGGTCCGTCGAACACCGGGGAGCTGTTTTTT
>TRBJ1-1|TRBD1|.|TRBV5-4
CASRPTGGTEAFF
TGTGCCAGCAGGCCGACAGGGGGGACTGAAGCTTTCTTT
>TRBJ1-1|.|.|TRBV6-4
CAGSPEGGRASTEAFF
TGTGCCGGCAGCCCGGAGGGTGGCAGAGCGAGCACTGAAGCTTTCTTT
>TRBJ1-1|TRBD1|.|TRBV9
CASSVGGGRGLNTEAFF
TGTGCCAGCAGCGTAGGCGGGGGGAGGGGGCTGAACACTGAAGCTTTCTTT
>TRBJ1-3|TRBD1|.|TRBV30
CAWRATDRAGNTIYF
TGTGCCTGGAGAGCCACCGACAGGGCTGGAAACACCATATATTTT
>TRBJ1-5|.|few|TRBV30
CAWSAGGNSNQPQHF
TGTGCCTGGAGTGCGGGGGGTAATAGCAATCAGCCCCAGCATTTT
>TRBJ1-1|.|.|TRBV2
CASKDTKEAFF
TGTGCCAGCAAAGACACCAAAGAAGCTTTCTTT
>TRBJ2-5|TRBD1|.|TRBV6-5
CASSRTGGGETQYF
TGTGCCAGCAGCAGGACAGGGGGGGGAGAGACCCAGTACTTC
>TRBJ2-2|TRBD2|.|TRBV7-3
CASSLGLGETGELFF
TGTGCCAGCAGCTTAGGACTAGGAGAAACCGGGGAGCTGTTTTTT
>TRBJ1-2|TRBD1|.|TRBV29-1
CSVEDRVNYGYTF
TGCAGCGTTGAGGACAGGGTCAACTATGGCTACACCTTC
>TRBJ2-5|TRBD1|.|TRBV29-1
CSVATGPQETQYF
TGCAGCGTTGCGACAGGGCCCCAAGAGACCCAGTACTTC
>TRBJ1-6|TRBD1|.|TRBV6-6
CASSYSGQLGSPLHF
TGTGCCAGCAGTTACTCGGGACAGCTGGGCTCACCCCTCCACTTT
>TRBJ1-3|.|.|TRBV29-1
CSANRRDHSGNTIYF
TGCAGCGCCAATCGCAGGGATCACTCTGGAAACACCATATATTTT
>TRBJ2-5|.|few|TRBV6-1
CASSAPRAQETQYF
TGTGCCAGCAGTGCCCCCAGGGCCCAAGAGACCCAGTACTTC
>TRBJ1-4|.|.|TRBV5-1
CASSPGSANEKLFF
TGCGCCAGCAGCCCGGGGAGCGCTAATGAAAAACTGTTTTTT
>TRBJ2-6|.|.|TRBV6-1
CASSETGAGANVLTF
TGTGCCAGCAGTGAAACCGGTGCTGGGGCCAACGTCCTGACTTTC
>TRBJ1-1|.|.|TRBV25-1
CASSESWTDMAEAFF
TGTGCCAGCAGTGAATCCTGGACAGACATGGCTGAAGCTTTCTTT
>TRBJ1-2|.|.|TRBV7-2
CASSLTSPNYGYTF
TGTGCCAGCAGCTTGACATCCCCTAACTATGGCTACACCTTC
>TRBJ1-1|.|.|TRBV19
CASSIQGNTEAFF
TGTGCCAGTAGTATTCAGGGGAACACTGAAGCTTTCTTT